This record looks at one T cell receptor beta chain sequence and its context. No antigen is known for it. Germline CDR1 and CDR2: SGHNT and YYREEE (reference sequence). The CDR3 runs to 17 residues. Trimming at V came to 4 bases and at J to 0 bases, leaving 8 bases not matched to a gene. This sample stems from a study of cytotoxic CD8 clonotypes in ibrutinib-treated CLL. At the level of the study: Response samples were obtained once patients had received a median around 12 months of treatment, range 6 to 36. Study-level results: Patients showed higher baseline clonality than age-matched healthy donors, and it tracked circulating CD8+ T-cell counts. Public clonotypes showed up rarely, and on treatment they shrank or held steady. Sustained-remission and progressing patients had different sampling times.

TCRdb keeps only in-frame clones here, not all; method: immunoSEQ multiplex PCR. The sample yields around 330,000 clones, roughly two thirds seen once. The sequencing here drew on PBMCs, taken after 36 months of ibrutinib treatment. This chain links TRBV5-4 with TRBJ2-1; 9 bases are a match to TRBD2. This TCR derives from a human donor with chronic lymphocytic leukemia. The DNA of the CDR3 is TGTGCCAGCAGCCTCCGCGGGGGGGGGAGCTCCTACAATGAGCAGTTCTTC. The encoded protein is CASSLRGGGSSYNEQFF. The full variable domain, with the rest looked up from reference TRBV5-4 and TRBJ2-1, is ETGVTQSPTHLIKTRGQQVTLRCSSQSGHNTVSWYQQALGQGPQFIFQYYREEENGRGNFPPRFSGLQFPNYSSELNVNALELDDSALYLCASSLRGGGSSYNEQFFGPGTRLTVL.